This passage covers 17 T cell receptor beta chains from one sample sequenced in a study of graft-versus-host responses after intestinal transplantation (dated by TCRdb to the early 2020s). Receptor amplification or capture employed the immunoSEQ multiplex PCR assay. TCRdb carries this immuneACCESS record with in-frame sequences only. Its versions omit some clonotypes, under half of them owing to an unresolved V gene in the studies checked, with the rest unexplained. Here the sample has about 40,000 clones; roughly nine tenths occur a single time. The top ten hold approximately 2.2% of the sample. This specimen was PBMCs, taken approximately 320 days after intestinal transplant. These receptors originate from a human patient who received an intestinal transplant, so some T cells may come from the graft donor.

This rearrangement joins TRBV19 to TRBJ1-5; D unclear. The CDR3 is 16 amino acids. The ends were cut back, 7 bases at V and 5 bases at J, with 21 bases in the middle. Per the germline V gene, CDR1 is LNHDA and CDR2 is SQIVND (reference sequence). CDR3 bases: TGTGCCAGTAACCAATATTCCATCGGGCCACATCAGCCCCAGCATTTT. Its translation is CASNQYSIGPHQPQHF. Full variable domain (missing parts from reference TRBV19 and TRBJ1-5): DGGITQSPKYLFRKEGQNVTLSCEQNLNHDAMYWYRQDPGQGLRLIYYSQIVNDFQKGDIAEGYSVSREKKESFPLTVTSAQKNPTAFYLCASNQYSIGPHQPQHFGDGTRLSIL.

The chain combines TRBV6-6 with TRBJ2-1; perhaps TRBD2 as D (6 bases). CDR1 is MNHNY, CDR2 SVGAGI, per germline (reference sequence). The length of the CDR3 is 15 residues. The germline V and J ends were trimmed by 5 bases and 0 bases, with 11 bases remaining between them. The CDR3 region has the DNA TGTGCCAGCAGTCTCACCGGGAGCTCCTACAATGAGCAGTTCTTC. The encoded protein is CASSLTGSSYNEQFF.

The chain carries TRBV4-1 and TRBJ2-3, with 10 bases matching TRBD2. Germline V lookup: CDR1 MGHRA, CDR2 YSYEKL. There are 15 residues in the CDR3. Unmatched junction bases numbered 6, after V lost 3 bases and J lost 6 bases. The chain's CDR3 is CASSHLAGEGDTQYF. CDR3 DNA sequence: TGCGCCAGCAGCCATCTAGCGGGAGAGGGTGATACGCAGTATTTT.

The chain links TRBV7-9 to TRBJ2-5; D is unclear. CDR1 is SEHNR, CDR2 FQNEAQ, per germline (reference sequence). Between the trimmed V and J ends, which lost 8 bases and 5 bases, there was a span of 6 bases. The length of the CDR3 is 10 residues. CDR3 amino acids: CASGRETQYF. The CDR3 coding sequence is TGTGCCAGCGGACGGGAGACCCAGTACTTC.

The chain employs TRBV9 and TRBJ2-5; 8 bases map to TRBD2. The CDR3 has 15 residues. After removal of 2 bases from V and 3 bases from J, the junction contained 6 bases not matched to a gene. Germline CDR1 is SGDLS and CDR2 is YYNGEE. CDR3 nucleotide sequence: TGTGCCAGCAGCGTGGACGGACTAGCCGAAGAGACCCAGTACTTC. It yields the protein CASSVDGLAEETQYF.

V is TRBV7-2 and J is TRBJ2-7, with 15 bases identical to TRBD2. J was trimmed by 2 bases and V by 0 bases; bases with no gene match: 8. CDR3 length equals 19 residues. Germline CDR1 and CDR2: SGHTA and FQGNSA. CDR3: CASSLALGTSGRTAYEQYF. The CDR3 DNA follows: TGTGCCAGCAGCTTAGCGCTCGGGACTAGCGGGAGGACCGCCTACGAGCAGTACTTC.

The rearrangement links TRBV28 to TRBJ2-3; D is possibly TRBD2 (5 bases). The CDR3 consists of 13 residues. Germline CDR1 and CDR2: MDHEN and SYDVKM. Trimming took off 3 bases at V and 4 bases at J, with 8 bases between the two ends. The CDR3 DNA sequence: TGTGCCAGCAGTTTCGAGGGAGCAGATACGCAGTATTTT. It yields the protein CASSFEGADTQYF.

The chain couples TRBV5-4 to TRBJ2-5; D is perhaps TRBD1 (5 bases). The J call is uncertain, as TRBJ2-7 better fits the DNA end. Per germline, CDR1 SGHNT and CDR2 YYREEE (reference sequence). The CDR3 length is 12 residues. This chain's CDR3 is CASSFDSYEQYF. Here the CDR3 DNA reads TGTGCCAGCAGCTTCGACAGTTACGAGCAGTACTTC.

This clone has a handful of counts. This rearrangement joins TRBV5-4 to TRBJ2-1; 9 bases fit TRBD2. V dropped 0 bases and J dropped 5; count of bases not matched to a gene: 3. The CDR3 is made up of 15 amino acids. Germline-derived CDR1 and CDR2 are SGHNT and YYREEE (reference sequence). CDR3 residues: CASSLGRLADNEQFF. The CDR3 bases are TGTGCCAGCAGCTTGGGGCGACTAGCGGACAATGAGCAGTTCTTC.

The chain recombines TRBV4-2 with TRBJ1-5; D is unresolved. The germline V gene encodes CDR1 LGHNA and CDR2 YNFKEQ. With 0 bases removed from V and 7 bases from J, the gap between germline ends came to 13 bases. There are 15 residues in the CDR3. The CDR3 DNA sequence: TGTGCCAGCAGCCAAGATCGAAAGGGTGGGCAGCCCCAGCATTTT. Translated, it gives CASSQDRKGGQPQHF.

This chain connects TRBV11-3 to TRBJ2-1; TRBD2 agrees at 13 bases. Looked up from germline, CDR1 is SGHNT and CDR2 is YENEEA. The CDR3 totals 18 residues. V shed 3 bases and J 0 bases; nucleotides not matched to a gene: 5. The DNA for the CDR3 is TGTGCCAGCAGCTTGAGACTAGCGGGGGGCGGCTCCTACAATGAGCAGTTCTTC. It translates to CASSLRLAGGGSYNEQFF.

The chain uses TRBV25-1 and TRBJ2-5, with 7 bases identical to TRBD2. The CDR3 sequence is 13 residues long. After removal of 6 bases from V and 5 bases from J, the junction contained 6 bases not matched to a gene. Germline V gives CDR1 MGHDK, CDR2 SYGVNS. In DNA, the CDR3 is TGTGCCAGCAGGGGAGGGGCCGGGGAGACCCAGTACTTC. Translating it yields CASRGGAGETQYF.

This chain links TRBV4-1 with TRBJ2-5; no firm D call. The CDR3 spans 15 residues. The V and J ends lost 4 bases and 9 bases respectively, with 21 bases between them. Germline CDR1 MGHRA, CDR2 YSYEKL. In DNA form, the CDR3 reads TGCGCCAGCAGCCCACAGCTTTTCCAAATGAAGCCCCAGTACTTC. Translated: CASSPQLFQMKPQYF.

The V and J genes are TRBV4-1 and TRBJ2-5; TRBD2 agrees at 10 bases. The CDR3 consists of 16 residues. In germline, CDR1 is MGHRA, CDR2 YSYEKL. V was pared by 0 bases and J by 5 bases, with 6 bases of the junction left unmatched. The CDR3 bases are TGCGCCAGCAGCCAAGATAAGCGGGGGGGTCCGGAGACCCAGTACTTC. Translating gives CASSQDKRGGPETQYF.

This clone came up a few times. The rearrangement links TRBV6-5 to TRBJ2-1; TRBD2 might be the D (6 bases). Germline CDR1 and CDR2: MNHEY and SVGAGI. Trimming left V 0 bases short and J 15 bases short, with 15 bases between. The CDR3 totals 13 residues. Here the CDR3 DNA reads TGTGCCAGCAGTTACTCGAGCGGGCAGGCAGGGTTCTTC. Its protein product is CASSYSSGQAGFF.

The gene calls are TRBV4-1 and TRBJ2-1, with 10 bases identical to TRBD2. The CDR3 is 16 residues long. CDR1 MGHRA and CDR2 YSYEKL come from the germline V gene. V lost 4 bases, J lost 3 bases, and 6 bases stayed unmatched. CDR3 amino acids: CASSLPSGGFYNEQFF. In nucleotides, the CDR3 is TGCGCCAGCAGCCTCCCTAGCGGGGGATTCTACAATGAGCAGTTCTTC.

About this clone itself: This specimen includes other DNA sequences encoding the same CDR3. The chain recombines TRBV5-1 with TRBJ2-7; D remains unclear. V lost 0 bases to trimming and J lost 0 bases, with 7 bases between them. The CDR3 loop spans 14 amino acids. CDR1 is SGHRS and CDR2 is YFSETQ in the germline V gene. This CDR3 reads CASSLEGSSYEQYF. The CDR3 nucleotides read TGCGCCAGCAGCTTGGAGGGTAGCTCCTACGAGCAGTACTTC.